This is a list of T cell receptor beta chains from one sample in a study of CXCR3-negative and CXCR3-positive naive CD8 T cells. TCRdb re-called the 5' RACE reads; one entry per CDR3 protein, DNA not given. The sample data list about 39,000 distinct CDR3 sequences. Sequenced: naive CXCR3- CD8+ T cells from blood. Receptors were obtained from a human donor in good health. Some clones in this sample may be carry-over from other donors' samples. Both conserved end residues are part of each CDR3. Size tells how often a clone was seen (once, few, many) or the class of an expanded clone, and some rows leave it out.

j_gene	abundance	v_gene	CDR3aa
TRBJ2-3	.	TRBV4-3	CASGDSSTDTQYF
TRBJ2-7	.	TRBV3-1	CASSQEGAGGRYEQYF
TRBJ2-1	.	TRBV13	CASSLGVGGVARHNEQFF
TRBJ2-5	.	TRBV7-8	CASSSHSTGQGDPVNF
TRBJ2-6	.	TRBV7-2	CASSSDPNSGANVLTF
TRBJ2-7	.	TRBV5-1	CASSLSESSSYEQYF
TRBJ2-7	.	TRBV28	CASSPKGSEQYF
TRBJ2-1	.	TRBV29-1	CSVVAGGLHEQFF
TRBJ2-3	.	TRBV5-1	CASSLASAGGPADTQYF
TRBJ1-2	.	TRBV4-1	CASSQESDLYGYTF
TRBJ2-2	.	TRBV7-3	CASSLATGELFF
TRBJ2-7	.	TRBV4-1	CASSQENRAHEQYF
TRBJ1-5	.	TRBV15	CATSAYNQPQHF
TRBJ1-2	.	TRBV9	CASSGYGTADNYGYTF
TRBJ2-7	medium-sized	TRBV7-9	CASSLVLAAAYEQYF
TRBJ2-1	.	TRBV9	CASSVIIGSEQFF
TRBJ2-7	.	TRBV5-1	CASSAQGYEQYF
TRBJ2-5	.	TRBV9	CASSAHGGGETQYF
TRBJ1-4	.	TRBV9	CASSVQDRANEKLFF
TRBJ2-3	.	TRBV4-2	CASSQERGGPDTQYF
TRBJ1-5	.	TRBV6-5	CASSYNGGQGQPQHF
TRBJ2-7	.	TRBV28	CASSVHRDNYEQYF
TRBJ2-1	.	TRBV7-3	CASSLIFRAGVYNEQFF
TRBJ1-2	.	TRBV6-1	CASSEGWQVVPYGYTF
TRBJ2-1	.	TRBV29-1	CSVEELAGVWNEQFF
TRBJ2-6	.	TRBV6-5	CASIGSGANVLTF
TRBJ2-1	.	TRBV28	CASSLTRAGTGLYNEQFF
TRBJ2-7	.	TRBV28	CAIHSAGTGIHEQYF
TRBJ2-3	.	TRBV6-5	CASRDRTMLTDTQYF
TRBJ1-3	.	TRBV28	CASSPPPVRVHSGNTIYF
TRBJ2-5	.	TRBV6-1	CASSEATGRQETQYF
TRBJ2-1	.	TRBV19	CASSPEDRGIYNEQFF
TRBJ2-3	.	TRBV20-1	CSARHVTQRGGRTDTQYF
TRBJ1-1	.	TRBV7-2	CASSPAVAEAFF
TRBJ2-1	.	TRBV20-1	CSASGQRYNEQFF
TRBJ2-4	.	TRBV6-6	CASSYVGQDQNIQYF
TRBJ1-2	.	TRBV29-1	CSVRITAGGTDGYTF
TRBJ1-1	.	TRBV5-6	CASSLGPRNTEAFF
TRBJ2-5	.	TRBV29-1	CSVDGGNVRETQYF
TRBJ1-5	.	TRBV28	CASYEGDRAFESQHF
TRBJ2-5	.	TRBV6-6	CASKPGLAGGQLETQYF
TRBJ2-3	.	TRBV12-3/TRBV12-4	CASSLPSDSTDTQYF
TRBJ2-3	.	TRBV4-1	CASSPGTGGTDTQYF
TRBJ2-2	.	TRBV12-3/TRBV12-4	CASSTRDREGSGELFF